A selection of T cell receptor beta chains follows, all from one sample in a study of T cell changes during pregnancy in multiple sclerosis. Clones were sequenced by immunoSEQ multiplex PCR, and TCRdb holds only the in-frame ones, with some missing. The profile shows about 94,000 clones, roughly 94% of them singletons. The input for sequencing was peripheral blood, taken in the third trimester of pregnancy. These receptors were collected from a female donor with multiple sclerosis, enrolled in a pregnancy study. CDR3s leave out the opening cysteine and the closing phenylalanine or tryptophan.

v_gene	j_gene	CDR3aa
TRBV28	TRBJ1-1	ASSLRPDRGNTEAF
TRBV7-8	TRBJ2-7	ASSPGTQSSYEQY
TRBV29-1	TRBJ1-4	SVEGGPGVDEKLF
TRBV11-2	TRBJ2-7	ASSFSYEQY
TRBV6-1	TRBJ2-6	ASIGGAGGANVLT
TRBV7-2	TRBJ2-7	ASSLAGGRYEQY
TRBV19	TRBJ2-2	ATEKRDPRGELF
TRBV2	TRBJ2-7	ASTLGLAGYEQY
TRBV5-6	TRBJ1-2	ASSLPDSTNYGYT
TRBV4-1	TRBJ2-7	ASSGLRGSYEQY
TRBV11-3	TRBJ2-3	ASSLALAGVADTQY
TRBV28	TRBJ1-2	ASSLDTQGVRYGYT
TRBV11-2	TRBJ2-7	ASSSGTELYEQY
TRBV5-4	TRBJ2-1	ASSTNEGAPYNEQF
TRBV9	TRBJ2-6	ASSFFVGTGSGANVLT
TRBV6-1	TRBJ1-2	ASRSDRGLNYGYT
TRBV2	TRBJ1-3	ASSPRESSGNTIY
TRBV5-6	TRBJ2-1	ASSFLAGGPSQF
TRBV5-1	TRBJ1-1	ASSLGLGVNTEAF
TRBV11-2	TRBJ2-1	ASSPQGLAGVDNEQF
TRBV7-6	TRBJ1-1	ASSLGGVNTEAF
TRBV4-3	TRBJ2-7	ASSQGLADSYEQY
TRBV2	TRBJ2-7	ASFSGRTIYEQY
TRBV5-5	TRBJ2-7	ASGGGAGGPPYEQY
TRBV27	TRBJ2-7	ASSLALTYEQY
TRBV4-2	TRBJ2-7	ASSHFIGGSSYEQY
TRBV4-3	TRBJ2-6	ASSQETGVGANVLT
TRBV7-9	TRBJ2-7	ASSSSDRAPQY
TRBV28	TRBJ1-2	ASGDRGLYGGYT
TRBV2	TRBJ2-1	ASSDTGAYNEQF
TRBV27	TRBJ2-1	ARPVYSYNEQF
TRBV5-1	TRBJ1-5	ASRGGADQPQH
TRBV6-1	TRBJ2-3	ASRFDGSTDTQY